The 27 T cell receptor beta chains listed next were all sequenced from one sample in a study of T cell responses to AZD1222 COVID-19 vaccine. Data came from immunoSEQ multiplex PCR; TCRdb stores just in-frame clones and leaves some out. The sample lists roughly 100,000 clones, about 88% seen once, with about an eighth in the top ten. Specimen: peripheral blood, collected on day 0 of AZD1222 vaccination. All receptors derive from an adult in good health.

The chain is built from TRBV9 and TRBJ1-1, with D unresolved. The germline CDR1 and CDR2 sequences are SGDLS and YYNGEE. This CDR3 spans 14 amino acids. Between the trimmed V and J ends, which lost 4 bases and 4 bases, there was a span of 14 bases. In DNA, the CDR3 is TGTGCCAGCAGCCCCGTTGGCGCGAGCACTGAAGCTTTCTTT. Encoded protein: CASSPVGASTEAFF.

V is TRBV9 and J is TRBJ1-3; no clear D. The CDR3 loop spans 14 amino acids. The germline CDR1 and CDR2 sequences are SGDLS and YYNGEE. V was shortened by 1 base and J by 0 bases, with 5 bases between the two germline ends. The CDR3 nucleotides are TGTGCCAGCAGCGTATTCGTCTCTGGAAACACCATATATTTT. It translates to CASSVFVSGNTIYF.

The CDR3 sequence: CASSDPPGQKPSETQYF. Here the CDR3 DNA reads TGTGCCAGCAGTGACCCCCCCGGACAGAAGCCCTCGGAGACCCAGTACTTC. The chain has TRBV6-4 and TRBJ2-5, with a possible D match to TRBD1 (6 bases). The CDR3 totals 17 residues. The V gene lost 2 bases and the J gene lost 5 bases, with 21 bases spanning the gap. The germline CDR1 and CDR2 sequences are MRHNA and SNTAGT.

This clone was seen once. The V and J genes are TRBV5-1 and TRBJ2-7, with no clear D. CDR3 size: 12 residues. Germline CDR1 SGHRS, CDR2 YFSETQ. V lost 0 bases and J 3 bases, leaving 4 bases between the germline ends. In DNA form, the CDR3 reads TGCGCCAGCAGCTTGGAGGGCTACGAGCAGTACTTC. This sequence encodes CASSLEGYEQYF.

The genes are TRBV3-1 (or the pseudogene TRBV3-2) and TRBJ1-6; no firm D call. There are 16 residues in the CDR3. V was pared by 1 base and J by 10 bases, with 17 bases between. Germline CDR1 LGHDT, CDR2 YNNKEL (reference sequence). Here the CDR3 DNA reads TGTGCCAGCAGCCAAGGGGCAGGCGCCCCCGTATCACCCCTCCACTTT. Its protein is CASSQGAGAPVSPLHF.

V gene TRBV11-2 combines with J gene TRBJ1-2; D gene uncertain. The CDR3 extends over 12 amino acids. The ends were cut back, 2 bases at V and 8 bases at J, with 9 bases in the middle. The germline gives CDR1 SGHAT, CDR2 FQNNGV. CDR3 in amino acids: CASSLSNSGYTF. The CDR3 DNA reads TGTGCCAGCAGCTTATCGAATTCAGGCTACACCTTC.

The CDR3 reads CASSQDSGEDRDTQYF. For the CDR3, the DNA is TGCGCCAGCAGCCAAGATTCCGGGGAAGACCGGGATACGCAGTATTTT. The chain joins TRBV4-3 to TRBJ2-3; D perhaps matches TRBD2 (5 bases). Germline V lookup: CDR1 LGHNA, CDR2 YSLEER. V lost 0 bases and J lost 6, with 16 bases in between. The CDR3 extends over 16 amino acids.

The V and J genes are TRBV6-5 and TRBJ1-5; TRBD1 matches 7 bases. CDR3 length: 15 amino acids. Germline trimming cut 6 bases from V and 2 bases from J; bases unmatched to any gene: 7. Germline-derived CDR1 and CDR2 are MNHEY and SVGAGI. CDR3 loop: CASRGDRAGNQPQHF. The DNA for the CDR3 is TGTGCCAGCAGAGGAGACAGGGCGGGCAATCAGCCCCAGCATTTT.

This sequence joins TRBV11-3 and TRBJ2-7; 8 bases are shared with TRBD2. Germline assignment: CDR1 SGHNT and CDR2 YENEEA. This CDR3 is 14 amino acids long. V was clipped by 5 bases and J by 6 bases; unmatched bases: 9. The CDR3, as DNA: TGTGCCAGCAGCCCGACGGGGGGGCTGGGCGAGCAGTACTTC. Translation: CASSPTGGLGEQYF.

The chain recombines TRBV11-3 with TRBJ2-7; 9 nucleotides line up with TRBD1. This CDR3 is built from 13 residues. The J segment lost 5 bases and the V segment lost 2 bases, leaving 1 base of the junction unmatched. CDR1 SGHNT and CDR2 YENEEA come from the germline V gene. As DNA, the CDR3 is TGTGCCAGCAGCTTAACAGGGGGCCACGAGCAGTACTTC. Protein: CASSLTGGHEQYF.

The chain couples TRBV19 to TRBJ1-6; D gene ambiguous. The CDR3 consists of 16 residues. The germline V gene has CDR1 LNHDA and CDR2 SQIVND (reference sequence). V lost 7 bases, J lost 7 bases, and 20 bases lay in between. CDR3 protein: CASTDLPPGANSPLHF. The CDR3 DNA sequence: TGTGCCAGTACCGATCTCCCCCCAGGCGCAAATTCACCCCTCCACTTT.

V usage is TRBV19 and J usage is TRBJ1-3; 8 bases align to TRBD1. Germline V gene sequence: CDR1 LNHDA, CDR2 SQIVND (reference sequence). Trimming cost V 4 bases and J 4 bases; bases outside gene matches: 6. This CDR3 is built from 15 residues. The CDR3 sequence: CASSTRQGSGNTIYF. Here the CDR3 DNA reads TGTGCCAGTAGTACACGACAGGGGTCCGGAAACACCATATATTTT. Together with reference TRBV19 and TRBJ1-3, the CDR3 gives the full variable domain: DGGITQSPKYLFRKEGQNVTLSCEQNLNHDAMYWYRQDPGQGLRLIYYSQIVNDFQKGDIAEGYSVSREKKESFPLTVTSAQKNPTAFYLCASSTRQGSGNTIYFGEGSWLTVV.

The chain couples TRBV4-1 to TRBJ1-2, with D unresolved. Germline loops: CDR1 MGHRA, CDR2 YSYEKL. With 4 bases removed from V and 4 bases from J, the gap between germline ends came to 13 bases. The length of the CDR3 is 14 residues. CDR3 bases: TGCGCCAGCAGCCCGGACGTTTTCCCCTATGGCTACACCTTC. Amino acids: CASSPDVFPYGYTF.

The genes are TRBV15 and TRBJ2-7; D gene ambiguous. The germline V and J ends were trimmed by 1 base and 6 bases, with 16 bases remaining between them. Germline CDR1 and CDR2: LNHNV and YYDKDF (reference sequence). The CDR3 contains 15 residues. The CDR3 loop reads CATSRATIDKSEQYF. In nucleotides, the CDR3 is TGTGCCACCAGCAGAGCTACGATCGACAAATCCGAGCAGTACTTC.

The chain joins TRBV13 to TRBJ2-2, with TRBD1 matching 7 bases. Unmatched junction bases numbered 15, after V lost 1 base and J lost 4 bases. This CDR3 is built from 19 residues. Germline assignment: CDR1 PRHDT and CDR2 FYEKMQ (reference sequence). The CDR3, as DNA: TGTGCCAGCAGCTTAGAGGGAAGATCAGGGGGTTATGGCACCGGGGAGCTGTTTTTT. Its translation is CASSLEGRSGGYGTGELFF.

This clone was recorded a few times. The J gene is TRBJ1-4, the V gene TRBV19; 8 positions agree with TRBD1. The CDR3 consists of 15 residues. CDR1 is LNHDA and CDR2 is SQIVND in the germline V gene (reference sequence). The V gene end was trimmed by 6 bases and the J gene end by 8 bases; junction bases not matched to a gene: 11. The CDR3 region is CASSRGARGREKLFF. The CDR3 DNA sequence: TGTGCCAGTAGCCGGGGCGCCAGGGGGCGAGAAAAACTGTTTTTT.

The chain has TRBV30 and TRBJ2-5; D possibly matches TRBD1 or TRBD2 (6 bases each). Trimming took 1 base from V and 4 from J, leaving 16 bases between them. The length of the CDR3 is 15 residues. Germline CDR1 reads GTSNPN; CDR2 reads SVGIG (reference sequence). CDR3 sequence: CAWSEMGGPAETQYF. The CDR3 nucleotides read TGTGCCTGGAGTGAAATGGGGGGCCCGGCAGAGACCCAGTACTTC. Full variable domain (missing parts from reference TRBV30 and TRBJ2-5): SQTIHQWPATLVQPVGSPLSLECTVEGTSNPNLYWYRQAAGRGLQLLFYSVGIGQISSEVPQNLSASRPQDRQFILSSKKLLLSDSGFYLCAWSEMGGPAETQYFGPGTRLLVL.

J is TRBJ1-6 and V is TRBV19; tentative D call: TRBD1 (6 bases). The CDR3 covers 14 residues. Germline CDR1 is LNHDA and CDR2 is SQIVND (reference sequence). The V gene lost 5 bases and the J gene lost 7 bases, with 12 bases spanning the gap. The CDR3 DNA follows: TGTGCCAGTAGTCCCCCGACAGGAAATTCACCCCTCCACTTT. Residues: CASSPPTGNSPLHF.

The V call is TRBV3-1 (or the pseudogene TRBV3-2), the J call TRBJ1-5, with TRBD1 matching 7 bases. Trimming at V came to 1 base and at J to 7 bases, leaving 10 bases not matched to a gene. Germline V gene data show CDR1 as LGHDT and CDR2 as YNNKEL (reference sequence). This CDR3 spans 16 amino acids. The CDR3 loop reads CASSQGELRQGQPQHF. The CDR3 region has the DNA TGTGCCAGCAGCCAAGGGGAGTTGAGACAGGGACAGCCCCAGCATTTT.

The gene calls are TRBV5-8 and TRBJ1-5, with 12 bases aligning to TRBD1. The length of the CDR3 is 17 residues. Per the germline V gene, CDR1 is SGHTS and CDR2 is YDEGEE. V was clipped by 4 bases and J by 4 bases; unmatched bases: 9. Here the CDR3 reads CASSPSGQGAENQPQHF. The DNA for the CDR3 is TGTGCCAGCAGCCCTTCGGGACAGGGGGCCGAGAATCAGCCCCAGCATTTT.

The V call is TRBV3-1 (or the pseudogene TRBV3-2), the J call TRBJ2-3; D gene ambiguous. This CDR3 is 14 amino acids long. Trimming cost V 3 bases and J 3 bases, with 10 bases left between them. Looked up from germline, CDR1 is LGHDT and CDR2 is YNNKEL (reference sequence). The CDR3 coding sequence is TGTGCCAGCAGCCAGGAGACTGGAACAGATACGCAGTATTTT. Encoded protein: CASSQETGTDTQYF.

The genes are TRBV25-1 and TRBJ2-7; TRBD2 agrees at 7 bases. Looked up from germline, CDR1 is MGHDK and CDR2 is SYGVNS. Germline trimming cut 8 bases from V and 7 bases from J; bases unmatched to any gene: 17. The CDR3 has 15 residues. This CDR3 is CASALSRDYRGEQYF. The CDR3 DNA reads as TGTGCCAGCGCCCTCTCACGGGACTACCGAGGGGAGCAGTACTTC.

V is TRBV19 and J is TRBJ1-3; no firm D call. Deletions cut 4 bases from V and 0 bases from J, with 13 bases between. This CDR3 has 16 amino acids. Germline V lookup: CDR1 LNHDA, CDR2 SQIVND (reference sequence). The CDR3 DNA reads as TGTGCCAGTAGTACCCTTTTGGATCCCTCTGGAAACACCATATATTTT. Translating it yields CASSTLLDPSGNTIYF.

V gene TRBV5-6 combines with J gene TRBJ1-5; D gene unclear. V gave up 6 bases and J gave up 6 bases, with 13 bases separating them. The CDR3 consists of 13 residues. Germline V CDR1 and CDR2: SGHDT, YYEEEE. The DNA for the CDR3 is TGTGCCAGCACAAGGGCAGGAGGTCAGCCCCAGCATTTT. Amino acid sequence: CASTRAGGQPQHF.

The chain links TRBV28 to TRBJ1-5; D uncertain. The V gene's germline CDR1 is MDHEN and CDR2 SYDVKM. Trimming took off 1 base at V and 4 bases at J, with 11 bases between the two ends. This CDR3 spans 15 amino acids. The CDR3 region is CASSLYRGKNQPQHF. DNA for the CDR3: TGTGCCAGCAGTTTATATCGGGGAAAGAATCAGCCCCAGCATTTT.

This chain links TRBV4-3 with TRBJ2-7; no firm D call. CDR1 LGHNA and CDR2 YSLEER come from the germline V gene. The germline V and J ends were trimmed by 0 bases and 0 bases, with 9 bases remaining between them. The CDR3 sequence is 15 residues long. The CDR3 DNA sequence: TGCGCCAGCAGCCAAGAGGGCAGCTCCTCCTACGAGCAGTACTTC. This gives the protein CASSQEGSSSYEQYF.

The V and J genes are TRBV19 and TRBJ1-5; D gene uncertain. The V gene's germline CDR1 is LNHDA and CDR2 SQIVND (reference sequence). V was trimmed by 3 bases and J by 0 bases, leaving 6 bases between them. This CDR3 has 14 amino acids. The CDR3 nucleotides are TGTGCCAGTAGTATTAGATATAGCAATCAGCCCCAGCATTTT. Its translation is CASSIRYSNQPQHF. The full variable domain, rest sourced from reference TRBV19 and TRBJ1-5, is DGGITQSPKYLFRKEGQNVTLSCEQNLNHDAMYWYRQDPGQGLRLIYYSQIVNDFQKGDIAEGYSVSREKKESFPLTVTSAQKNPTAFYLCASSIRYSNQPQHFGDGTRLSIL.